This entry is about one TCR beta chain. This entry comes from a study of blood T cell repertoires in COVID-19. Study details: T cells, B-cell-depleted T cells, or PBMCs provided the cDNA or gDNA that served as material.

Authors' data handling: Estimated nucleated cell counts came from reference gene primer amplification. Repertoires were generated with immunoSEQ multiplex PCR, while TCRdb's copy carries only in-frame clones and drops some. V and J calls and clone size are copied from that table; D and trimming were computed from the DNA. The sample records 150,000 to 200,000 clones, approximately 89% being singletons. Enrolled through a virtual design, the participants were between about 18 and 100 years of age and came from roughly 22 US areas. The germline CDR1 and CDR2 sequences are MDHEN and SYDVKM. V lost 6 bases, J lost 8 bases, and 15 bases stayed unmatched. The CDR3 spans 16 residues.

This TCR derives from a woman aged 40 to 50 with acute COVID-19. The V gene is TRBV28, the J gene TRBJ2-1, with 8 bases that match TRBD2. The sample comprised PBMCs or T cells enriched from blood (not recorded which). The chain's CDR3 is CASRRAGTRRRDEQFF. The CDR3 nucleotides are TGTGCCAGCAGAAGGGCCGGGACTAGGCGGCGCGATGAGCAGTTCTTC. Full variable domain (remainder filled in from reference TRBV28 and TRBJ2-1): DVKVTQSSRYLVKRTGEKVFLECVQDMDHENMFWYRQDPGLGLRLIYFSYDVKMKEKGDIPEGYSVSREKKERFSLILESASTNQTSMYLCASRRAGTRRRDEQFFGPGTRLTVL.